This TCR beta chain was sequenced in a study of cytomegalovirus exposure and HLA in healthy donors. Points from the study as a whole: TCR beta V segments were, for the most part, productive about 87% or about 30% of the time in an earlier analysis. TCR beta sequences numbering fewer than 20,000 were associated with HLA alleles at 0.05 false discovery rate in a later analysis.

This clone appeared a few times. Its antigen is still unknown. The CDR3 totals 15 residues. Trimming cost V 0 bases and J 0 bases, with 7 bases left between them. Germline V gives CDR1 SGHRS, CDR2 YFSETQ. Donors were ostensibly healthy at sampling, although undocumented immune exposures were probable. PCR primers comprised 60 Vbeta and 13 Jbeta primers. Assay: immunoSEQ multiplex PCR; the TCRdb copy retains only in-frame clones and omits some. The table has 110,000 or so clones, over 65% seen once. The V gene is TRBV5-1, the J gene TRBJ1-5; tentative D call: TRBD1 (5 bases). The source is a woman under 40 in good health and CMV-seropositive. Sample: PBMCs. CDR3: CASSLEGYSNQPQHF. CDR3 nucleotide sequence: TGCGCCAGCAGCTTGGAGGGGTATAGCAATCAGCCCCAGCATTTT.